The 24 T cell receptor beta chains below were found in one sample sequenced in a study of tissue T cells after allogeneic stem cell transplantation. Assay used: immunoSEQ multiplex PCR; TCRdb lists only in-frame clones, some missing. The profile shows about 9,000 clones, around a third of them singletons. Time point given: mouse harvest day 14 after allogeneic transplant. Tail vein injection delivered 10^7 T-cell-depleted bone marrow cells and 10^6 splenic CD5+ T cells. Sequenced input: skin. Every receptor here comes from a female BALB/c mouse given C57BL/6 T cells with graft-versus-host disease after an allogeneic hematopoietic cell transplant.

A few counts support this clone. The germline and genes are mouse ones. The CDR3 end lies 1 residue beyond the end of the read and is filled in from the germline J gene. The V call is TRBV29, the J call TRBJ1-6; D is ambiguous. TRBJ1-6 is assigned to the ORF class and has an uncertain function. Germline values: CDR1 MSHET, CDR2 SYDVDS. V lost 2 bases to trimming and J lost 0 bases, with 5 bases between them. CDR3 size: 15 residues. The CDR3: CASSLTHSYNSPLYF. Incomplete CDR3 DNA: TGTGCTAGCAGTTTAACACATTCCTATAATTCGCCCCTCTAC.

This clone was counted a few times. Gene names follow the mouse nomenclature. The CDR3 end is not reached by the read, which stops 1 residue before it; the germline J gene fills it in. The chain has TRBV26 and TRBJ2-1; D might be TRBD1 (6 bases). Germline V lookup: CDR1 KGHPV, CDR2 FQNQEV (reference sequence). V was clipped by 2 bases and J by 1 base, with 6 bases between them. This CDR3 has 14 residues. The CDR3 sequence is CASSLQGNYAEQFF. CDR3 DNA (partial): TGTGCCAGCAGTCTGCAGGGGAACTATGCTGAGCAGTTC.

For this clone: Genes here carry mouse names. The CDR3 loop reads CSSSPGLLYEQYF. The sequenced part of the CDR3 DNA is TGCTCCAGCAGTCCAGGACTGCTCTATGAACAGTAC. J is TRBJ2-7 and V is TRBV23; the table's D call, TRBD2, was not checked against the DNA. The CDR3 end falls 1 residue outside the read, so it is completed with the germline J gene. The CDR3 sequence is 13 residues long. Germline assignment: CDR1 KGHTA and CDR2 FQNQQP.

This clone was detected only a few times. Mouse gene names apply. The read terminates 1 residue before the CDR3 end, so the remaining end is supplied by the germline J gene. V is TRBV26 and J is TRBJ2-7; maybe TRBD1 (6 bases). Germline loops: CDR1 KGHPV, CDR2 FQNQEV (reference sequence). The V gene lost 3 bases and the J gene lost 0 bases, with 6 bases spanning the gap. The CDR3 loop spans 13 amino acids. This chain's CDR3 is CASSLQGSYEQYF. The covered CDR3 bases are TGTGCCAGCAGTCTACAGGGCTCCTATGAACAGTAC.

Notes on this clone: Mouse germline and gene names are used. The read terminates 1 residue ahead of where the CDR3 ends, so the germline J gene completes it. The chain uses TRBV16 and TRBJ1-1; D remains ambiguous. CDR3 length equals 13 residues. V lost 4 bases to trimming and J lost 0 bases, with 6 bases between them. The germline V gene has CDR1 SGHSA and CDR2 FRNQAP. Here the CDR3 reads CASSSSANTEVFF. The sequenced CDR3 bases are TGTGCAAGCAGCTCTAGTGCAAACACAGAAGTCTTC.

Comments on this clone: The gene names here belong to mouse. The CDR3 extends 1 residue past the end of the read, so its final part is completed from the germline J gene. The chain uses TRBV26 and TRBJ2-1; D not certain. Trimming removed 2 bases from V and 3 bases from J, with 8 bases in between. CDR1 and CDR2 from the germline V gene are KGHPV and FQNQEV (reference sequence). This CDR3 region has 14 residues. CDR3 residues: CASSLGDVYAEQFF. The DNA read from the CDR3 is TGTGCCAGCAGTCTGGGGGATGTCTATGCTGAGCAGTTC.

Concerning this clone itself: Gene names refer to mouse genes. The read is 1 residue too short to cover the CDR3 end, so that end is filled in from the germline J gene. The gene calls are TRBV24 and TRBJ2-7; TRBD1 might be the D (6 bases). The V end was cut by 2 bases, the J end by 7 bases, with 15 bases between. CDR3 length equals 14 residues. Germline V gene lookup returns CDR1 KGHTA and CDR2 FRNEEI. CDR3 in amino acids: CASSLPSGRGEQYF. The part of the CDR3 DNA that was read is TGTGCCAGCAGTCTGCCCTCAGGGAGGGGGGAACAGTAC.

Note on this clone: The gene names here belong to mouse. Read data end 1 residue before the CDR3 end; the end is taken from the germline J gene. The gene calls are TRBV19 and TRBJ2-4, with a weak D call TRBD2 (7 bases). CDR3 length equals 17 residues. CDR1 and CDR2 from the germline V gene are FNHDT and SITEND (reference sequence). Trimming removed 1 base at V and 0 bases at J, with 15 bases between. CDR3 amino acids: CASSISGGRVSQNTLYF. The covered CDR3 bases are TGTGCCAGCAGTATAAGCGGGGGGCGAGTAAGTCAAAACACCTTGTAC.

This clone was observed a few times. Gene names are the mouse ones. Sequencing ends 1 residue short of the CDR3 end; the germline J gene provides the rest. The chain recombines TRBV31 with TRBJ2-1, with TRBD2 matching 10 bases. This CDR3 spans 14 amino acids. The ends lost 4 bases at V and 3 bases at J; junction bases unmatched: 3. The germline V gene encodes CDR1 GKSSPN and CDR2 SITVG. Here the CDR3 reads CAWNNWGGYAEQFF. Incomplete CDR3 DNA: TGTGCCTGGAACAACTGGGGGGGCTATGCTGAGCAGTTC.

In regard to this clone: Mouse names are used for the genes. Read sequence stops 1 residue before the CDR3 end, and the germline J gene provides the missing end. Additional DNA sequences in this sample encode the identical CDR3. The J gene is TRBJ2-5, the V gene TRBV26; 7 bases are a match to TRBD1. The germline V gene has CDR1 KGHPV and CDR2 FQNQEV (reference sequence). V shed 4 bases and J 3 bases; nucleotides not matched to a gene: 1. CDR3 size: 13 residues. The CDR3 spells CASSPRGQDTQYF. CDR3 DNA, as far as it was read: TGTGCCAGCAGTCCCAGGGGGCAAGACACCCAGTAC.

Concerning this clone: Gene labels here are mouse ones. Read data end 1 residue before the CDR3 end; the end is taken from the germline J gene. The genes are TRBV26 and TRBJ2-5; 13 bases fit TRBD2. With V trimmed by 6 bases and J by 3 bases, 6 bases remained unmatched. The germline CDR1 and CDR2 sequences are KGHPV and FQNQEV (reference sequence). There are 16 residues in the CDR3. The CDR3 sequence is CASRRDWGGGQDTQYF. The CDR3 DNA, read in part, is TGTGCCAGCAGGCGGGACTGGGGGGGAGGGCAAGACACCCAGTAC.

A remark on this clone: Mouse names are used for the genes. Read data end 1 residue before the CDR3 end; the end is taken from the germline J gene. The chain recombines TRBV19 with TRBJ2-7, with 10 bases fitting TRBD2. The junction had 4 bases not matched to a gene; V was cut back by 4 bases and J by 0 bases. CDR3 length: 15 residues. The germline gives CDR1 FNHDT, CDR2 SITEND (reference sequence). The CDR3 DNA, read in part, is TGTGCCAGCAGTCGACTGGGGGGAAGCTCCTATGAACAGTAC. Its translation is CASSRLGGSSYEQY. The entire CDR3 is CASSRLGGSSYEQYF.

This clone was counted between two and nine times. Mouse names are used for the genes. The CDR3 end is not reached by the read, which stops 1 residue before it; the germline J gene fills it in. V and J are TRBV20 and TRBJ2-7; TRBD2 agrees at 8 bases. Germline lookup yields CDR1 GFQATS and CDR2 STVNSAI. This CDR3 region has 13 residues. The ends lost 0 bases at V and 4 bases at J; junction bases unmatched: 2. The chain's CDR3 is CGARENWGYEQYF. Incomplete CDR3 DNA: TGTGGTGCTAGGGAGAACTGGGGGTATGAACAGTAC.

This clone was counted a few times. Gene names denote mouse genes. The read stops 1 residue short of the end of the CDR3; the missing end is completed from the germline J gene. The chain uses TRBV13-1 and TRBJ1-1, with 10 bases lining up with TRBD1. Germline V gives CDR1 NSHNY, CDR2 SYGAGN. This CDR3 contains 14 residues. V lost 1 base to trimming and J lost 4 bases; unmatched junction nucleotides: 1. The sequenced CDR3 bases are TGTGCCAGCAGTGATTGGGACAGGGGCACAGAAGTCTTC. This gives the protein CASSDWDRGTEVF. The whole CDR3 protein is CASSDWDRGTEVFF.

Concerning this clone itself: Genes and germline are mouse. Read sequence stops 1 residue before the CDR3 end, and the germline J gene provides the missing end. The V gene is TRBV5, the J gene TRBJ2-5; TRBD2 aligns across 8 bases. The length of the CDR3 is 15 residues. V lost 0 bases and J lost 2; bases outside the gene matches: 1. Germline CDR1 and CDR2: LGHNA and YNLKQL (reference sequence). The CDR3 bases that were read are TGTGCCAGCAGCCAAGATCTGGGGGGCCAAGACACCCAGTAC. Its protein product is CASSQDLGGQDTQY. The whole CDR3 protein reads CASSQDLGGQDTQYF.

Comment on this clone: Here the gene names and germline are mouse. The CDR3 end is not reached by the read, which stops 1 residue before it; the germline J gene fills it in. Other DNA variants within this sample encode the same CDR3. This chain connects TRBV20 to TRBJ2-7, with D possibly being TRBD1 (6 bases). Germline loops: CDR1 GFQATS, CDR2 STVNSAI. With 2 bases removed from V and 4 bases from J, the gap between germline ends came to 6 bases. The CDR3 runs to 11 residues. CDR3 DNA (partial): TGTGGTGCTAGGACAGGGTATGAACAGTAC. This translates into CGARTGYEQY. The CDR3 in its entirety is CGARTGYEQYF.

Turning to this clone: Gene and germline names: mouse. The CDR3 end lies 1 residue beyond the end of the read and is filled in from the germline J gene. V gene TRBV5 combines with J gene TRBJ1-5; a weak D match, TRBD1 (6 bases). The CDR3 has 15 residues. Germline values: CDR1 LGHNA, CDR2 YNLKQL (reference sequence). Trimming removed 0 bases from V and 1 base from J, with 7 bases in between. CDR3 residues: CASSQEGGNNQAPLF. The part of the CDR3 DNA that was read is TGTGCCAGCAGCCAAGAAGGGGGGAACAACCAGGCTCCGCTT.

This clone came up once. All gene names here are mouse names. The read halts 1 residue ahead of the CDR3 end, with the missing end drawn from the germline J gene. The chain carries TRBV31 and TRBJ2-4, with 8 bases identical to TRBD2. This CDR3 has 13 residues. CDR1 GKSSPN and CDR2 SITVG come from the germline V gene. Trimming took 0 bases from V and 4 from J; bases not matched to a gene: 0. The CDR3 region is CAWSLWGENTLYF. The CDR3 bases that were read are TGTGCCTGGAGTCTCTGGGGGGAAAACACCTTGTAC.

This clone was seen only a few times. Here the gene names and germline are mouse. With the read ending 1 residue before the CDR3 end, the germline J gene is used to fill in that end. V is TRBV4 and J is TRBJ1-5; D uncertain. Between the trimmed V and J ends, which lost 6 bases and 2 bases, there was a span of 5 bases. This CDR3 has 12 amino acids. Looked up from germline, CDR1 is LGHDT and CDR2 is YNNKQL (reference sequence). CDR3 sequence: CASRDDNQAPLF. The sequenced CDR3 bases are TGTGCCAGCAGGGACGACAACCAGGCTCCGCTT.

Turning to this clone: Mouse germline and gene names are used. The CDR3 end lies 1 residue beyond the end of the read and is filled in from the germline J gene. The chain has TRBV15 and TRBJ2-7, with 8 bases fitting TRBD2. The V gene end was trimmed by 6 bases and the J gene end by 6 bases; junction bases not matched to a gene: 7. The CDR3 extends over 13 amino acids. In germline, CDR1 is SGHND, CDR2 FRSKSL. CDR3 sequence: CASRRTGWAEQYF. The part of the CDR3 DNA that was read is TGTGCCAGCAGACGGACTGGGTGGGCTGAACAGTAC.

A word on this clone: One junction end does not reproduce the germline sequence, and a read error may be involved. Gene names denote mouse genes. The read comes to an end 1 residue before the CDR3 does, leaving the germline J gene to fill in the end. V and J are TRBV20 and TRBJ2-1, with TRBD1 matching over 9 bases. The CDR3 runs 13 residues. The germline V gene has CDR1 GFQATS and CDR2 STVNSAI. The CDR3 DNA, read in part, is TGTGGTGCTCGGGACAGGGTTGGGGCTGAGCAGTTC. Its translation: CGARDRVGAEQF. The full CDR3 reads CGARDRVGAEQFF.

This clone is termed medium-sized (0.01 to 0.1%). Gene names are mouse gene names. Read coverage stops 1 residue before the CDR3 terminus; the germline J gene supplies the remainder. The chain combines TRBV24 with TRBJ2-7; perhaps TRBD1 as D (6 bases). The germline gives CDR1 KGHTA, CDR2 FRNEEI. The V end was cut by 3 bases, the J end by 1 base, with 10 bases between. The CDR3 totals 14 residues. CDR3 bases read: TGTGCCAGCAGTCTCGGGACAAAATCCTATGAACAGTAC. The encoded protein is CASSLGTKSYEQY. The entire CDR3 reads CASSLGTKSYEQYF.

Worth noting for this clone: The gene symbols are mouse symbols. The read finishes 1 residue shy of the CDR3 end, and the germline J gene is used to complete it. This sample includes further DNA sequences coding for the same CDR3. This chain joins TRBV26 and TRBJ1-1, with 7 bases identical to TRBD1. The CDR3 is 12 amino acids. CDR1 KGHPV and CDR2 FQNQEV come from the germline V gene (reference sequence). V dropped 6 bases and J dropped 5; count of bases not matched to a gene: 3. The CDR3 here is CASSLTGTEVFF. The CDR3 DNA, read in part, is TGTGCCAGCAGCCTGACAGGGACAGAAGTCTTC.

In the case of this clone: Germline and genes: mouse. The part of the CDR3 DNA that was read is TGTGCCAGCAGCTTAGCTGCAAACACCGGGCAGCTCTAC. Its translation: CASSLAANTGQLY. The entire CDR3 sequence reads CASSLAANTGQLYF. The J gene is TRBJ2-2, the V gene TRBV3; D is unresolved. The observed sequence ends 1 residue before the CDR3 terminus, with the missing tail filled in from the germline J gene. V was trimmed by 0 bases and J by 0 bases, leaving 2 bases between them. Germline assignment: CDR1 SNHLY and CDR2 FYNGKV (reference sequence). The CDR3 runs to 14 residues.